The clone carrying this TCR beta chain was detected only once. In the original workflow: Using reference gene primer amplification, nucleated cell counts were estimated. Measured with immunoSEQ multiplex PCR; TCRdb has only the in-frame clones, and not every one. The DNA gave D and trimming, while V, J and clone size come from that table. The data hold about 230,000 clones, with around 83% observed a single time. This CDR3 has 13 residues. The germline V gene has CDR1 KGHDR and CDR2 SFDVKD. Trimming pared 4 bases from V and 2 bases from J, leaving 7 bases between. This record belongs to a study of blood T cell repertoires in COVID-19.

The sample comprised peripheral blood. This rearrangement joins TRBV24-1 to TRBJ2-5; D is unresolved. The receptor comes from a man aged 40-50 years with active or convalescent COVID-19. The CDR3 coding sequence is TGTGCCACCAGTGACCCCCCTCAAGAGACCCAGTACTTC. Protein sequence: CATSDPPQETQYF.